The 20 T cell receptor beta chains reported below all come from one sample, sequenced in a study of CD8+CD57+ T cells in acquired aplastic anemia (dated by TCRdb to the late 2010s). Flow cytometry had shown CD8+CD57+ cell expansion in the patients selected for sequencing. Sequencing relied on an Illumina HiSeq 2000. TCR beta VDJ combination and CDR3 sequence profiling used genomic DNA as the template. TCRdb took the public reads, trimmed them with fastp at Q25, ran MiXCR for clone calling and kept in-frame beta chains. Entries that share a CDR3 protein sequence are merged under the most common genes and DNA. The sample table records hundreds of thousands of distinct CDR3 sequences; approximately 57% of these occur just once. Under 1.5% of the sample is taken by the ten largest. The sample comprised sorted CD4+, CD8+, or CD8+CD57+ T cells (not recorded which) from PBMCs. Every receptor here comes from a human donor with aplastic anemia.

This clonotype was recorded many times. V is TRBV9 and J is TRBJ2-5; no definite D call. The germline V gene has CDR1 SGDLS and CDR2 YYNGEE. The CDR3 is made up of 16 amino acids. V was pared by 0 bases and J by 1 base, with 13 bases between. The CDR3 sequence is CASSVGSGSIQETQYF. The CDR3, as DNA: TGTGCCAGCAGCGTAGGCTCGGGCTCGATCCAAGAGACCCAGTACTTC. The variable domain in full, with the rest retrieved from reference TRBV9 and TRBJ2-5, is DSGVTQTPKHLITATGQRVTLRCSPRSGDLSVYWYQQSLDQGLQFLIQYYNGEERAKGNILERFSAQQFPDLHSELNLSSLELGDSALYFCASSVGSGSIQETQYFGPGTRLLVL.

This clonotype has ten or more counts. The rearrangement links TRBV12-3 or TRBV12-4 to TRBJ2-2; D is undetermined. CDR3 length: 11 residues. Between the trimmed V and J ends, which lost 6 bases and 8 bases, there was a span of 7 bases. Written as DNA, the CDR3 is TGTGCCAGCAGCTTAAGAGGGGAGCTGTTTTTT. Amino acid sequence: CASSLRGELFF.

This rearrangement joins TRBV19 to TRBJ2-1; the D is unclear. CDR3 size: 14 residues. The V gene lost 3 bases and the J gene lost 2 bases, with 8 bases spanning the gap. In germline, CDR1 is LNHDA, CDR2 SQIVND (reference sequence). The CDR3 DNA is TGTGCCAGTAGTATGGGTAAACCCTACAATGAGCAGTTCTTC. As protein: CASSMGKPYNEQFF.

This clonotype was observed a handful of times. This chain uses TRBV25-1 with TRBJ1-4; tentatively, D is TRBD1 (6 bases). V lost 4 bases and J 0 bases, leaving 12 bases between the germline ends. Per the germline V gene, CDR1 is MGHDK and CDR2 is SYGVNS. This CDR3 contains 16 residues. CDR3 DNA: TGTGCCAGCAGTGGAGGACAGCTAGCAACTAATGAAAAACTGTTTTTT. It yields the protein CASSGGQLATNEKLFF.

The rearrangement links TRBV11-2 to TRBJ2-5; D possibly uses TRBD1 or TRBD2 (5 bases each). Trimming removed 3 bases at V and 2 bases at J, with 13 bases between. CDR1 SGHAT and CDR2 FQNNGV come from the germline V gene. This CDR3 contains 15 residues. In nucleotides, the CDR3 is TGTGCCAGCAGCTTTTTGGGGACCTTACAAGAGACCCAGTACTTC. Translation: CASSFLGTLQETQYF.

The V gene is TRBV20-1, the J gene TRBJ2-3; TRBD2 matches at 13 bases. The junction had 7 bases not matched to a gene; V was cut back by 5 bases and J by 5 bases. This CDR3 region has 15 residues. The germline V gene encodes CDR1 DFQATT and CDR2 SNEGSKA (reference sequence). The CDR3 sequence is CSAVRLAGGKDTQYF. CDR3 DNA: TGCAGTGCTGTCAGACTAGCGGGGGGAAAAGATACGCAGTATTTT.

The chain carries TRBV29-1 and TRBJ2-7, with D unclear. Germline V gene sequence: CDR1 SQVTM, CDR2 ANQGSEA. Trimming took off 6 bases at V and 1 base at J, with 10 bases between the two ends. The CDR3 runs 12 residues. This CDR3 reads CSVVGRSYEQYF. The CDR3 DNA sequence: TGCAGCGTGGTCGGCAGATCCTACGAGCAGTACTTC.

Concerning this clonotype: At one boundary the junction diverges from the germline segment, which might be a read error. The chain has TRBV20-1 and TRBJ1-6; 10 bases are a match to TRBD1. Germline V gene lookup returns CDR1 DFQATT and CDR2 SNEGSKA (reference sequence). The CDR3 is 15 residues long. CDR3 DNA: TGCTGTGCTTTAACCGGGACAGGGGTTAATTCACCCCTCCACTTT. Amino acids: CCALTGTGVNSPLHF.

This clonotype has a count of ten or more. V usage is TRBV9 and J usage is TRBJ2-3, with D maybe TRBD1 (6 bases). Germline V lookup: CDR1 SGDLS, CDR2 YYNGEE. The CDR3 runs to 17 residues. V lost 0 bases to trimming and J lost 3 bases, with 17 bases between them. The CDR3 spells CASSVEGRTGRTDTQYF. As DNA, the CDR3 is TGTGCCAGCAGCGTAGAAGGGAGAACAGGGCGAACAGATACGCAGTATTTT.

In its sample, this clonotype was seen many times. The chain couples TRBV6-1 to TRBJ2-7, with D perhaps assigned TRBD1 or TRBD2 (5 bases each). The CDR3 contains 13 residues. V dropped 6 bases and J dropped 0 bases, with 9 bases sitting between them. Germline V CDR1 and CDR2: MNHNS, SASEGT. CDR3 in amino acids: CASSRDGSYEQYF. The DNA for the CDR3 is TGTGCCAGCAGCCGGGACGGCTCCTACGAGCAGTACTTC.

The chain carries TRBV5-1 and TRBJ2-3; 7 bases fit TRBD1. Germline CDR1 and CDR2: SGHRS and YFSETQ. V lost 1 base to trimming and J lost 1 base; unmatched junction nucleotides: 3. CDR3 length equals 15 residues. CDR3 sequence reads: CASSLITGGTDTQYF. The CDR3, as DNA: TGCGCCAGCAGCTTGATCACAGGGGGCACAGATACGCAGTATTTT.

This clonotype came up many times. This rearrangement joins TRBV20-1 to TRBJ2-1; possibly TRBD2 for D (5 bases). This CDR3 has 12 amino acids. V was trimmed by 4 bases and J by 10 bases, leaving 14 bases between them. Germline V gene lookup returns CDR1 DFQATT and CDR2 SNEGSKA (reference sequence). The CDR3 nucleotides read TGCAGTGCTACCCCAGAGGGCAGAGAGCAGTTCTTC. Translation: CSATPEGREQFF.

The CDR3 region is CASSFRVGPNEQYF. The DNA for the CDR3 is TGCGCCAGCAGCTTCAGGGTTGGGCCTAACGAGCAGTACTTC. The chain joins TRBV5-1 to TRBJ2-7, with a tentative D call TRBD1 (5 bases). Deletions cut 2 bases from V and 5 bases from J, with 14 bases between. The CDR3 covers 14 residues. The germline V gene encodes CDR1 SGHRS and CDR2 YFSETQ.

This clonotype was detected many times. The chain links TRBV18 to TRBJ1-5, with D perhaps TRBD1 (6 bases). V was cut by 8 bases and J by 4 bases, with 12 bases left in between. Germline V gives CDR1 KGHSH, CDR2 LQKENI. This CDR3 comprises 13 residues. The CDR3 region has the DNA TGTGCCAGCAGCCCGGACAGTAATCAGCCCCAGCATTTT. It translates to CASSPDSNQPQHF.

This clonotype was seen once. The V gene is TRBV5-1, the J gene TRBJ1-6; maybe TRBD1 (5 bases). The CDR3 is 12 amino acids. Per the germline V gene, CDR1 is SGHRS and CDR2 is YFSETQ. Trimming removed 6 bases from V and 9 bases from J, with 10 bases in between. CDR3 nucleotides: TGCGCCAGCAACCCGGGGGGTTCACCCCTCCACTTT. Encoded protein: CASNPGGSPLHF. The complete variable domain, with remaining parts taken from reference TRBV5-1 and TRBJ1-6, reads KAGVTQTPRYLIKTRGQQVTLSCSPISGHRSVSWYQQTPGQGLQFLFEYFSETQRNKGNFPGRFSGRQFSNSRSEMNVSTLELGDSALYLCASNPGGSPLHFGNGTRLTVT.

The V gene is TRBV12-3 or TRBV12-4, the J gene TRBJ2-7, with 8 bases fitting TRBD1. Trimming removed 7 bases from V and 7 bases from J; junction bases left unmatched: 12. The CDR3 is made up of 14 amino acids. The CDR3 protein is CASKPGTGTGEQYF. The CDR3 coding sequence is TGTGCCAGCAAACCCGGGACAGGCACCGGGGAGCAGTACTTC.

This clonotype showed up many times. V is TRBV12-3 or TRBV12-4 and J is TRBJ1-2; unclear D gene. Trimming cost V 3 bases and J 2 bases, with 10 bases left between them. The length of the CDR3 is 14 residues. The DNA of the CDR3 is TGTGCCAGCAGTTTTGGAGTGGCAAACTATGGCTACACCTTC. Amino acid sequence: CASSFGVANYGYTF.

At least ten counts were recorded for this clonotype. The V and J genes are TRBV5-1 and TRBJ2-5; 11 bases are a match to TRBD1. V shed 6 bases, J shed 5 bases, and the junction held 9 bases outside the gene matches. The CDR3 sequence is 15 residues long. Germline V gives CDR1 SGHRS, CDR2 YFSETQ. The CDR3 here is CASTPLGDRGETQYF. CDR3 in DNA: TGCGCCAGCACCCCGTTAGGGGACAGGGGGGAGACCCAGTACTTC.

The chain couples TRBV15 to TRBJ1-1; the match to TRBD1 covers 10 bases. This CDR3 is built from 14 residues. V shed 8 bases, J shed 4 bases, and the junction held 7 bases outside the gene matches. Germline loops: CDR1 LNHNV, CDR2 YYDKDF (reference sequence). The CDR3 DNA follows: TGTGCCACCTGGGACAGGGGATCGGGCACTGAAGCTTTCTTT. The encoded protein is CATWDRGSGTEAFF.

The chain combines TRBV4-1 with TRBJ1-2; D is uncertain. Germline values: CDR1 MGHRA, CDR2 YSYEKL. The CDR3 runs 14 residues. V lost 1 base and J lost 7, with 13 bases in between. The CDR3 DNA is TGCGCCAGCAGCCAAGTAAATGGGGAGCGTGGCTACACCTTC. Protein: CASSQVNGERGYTF.